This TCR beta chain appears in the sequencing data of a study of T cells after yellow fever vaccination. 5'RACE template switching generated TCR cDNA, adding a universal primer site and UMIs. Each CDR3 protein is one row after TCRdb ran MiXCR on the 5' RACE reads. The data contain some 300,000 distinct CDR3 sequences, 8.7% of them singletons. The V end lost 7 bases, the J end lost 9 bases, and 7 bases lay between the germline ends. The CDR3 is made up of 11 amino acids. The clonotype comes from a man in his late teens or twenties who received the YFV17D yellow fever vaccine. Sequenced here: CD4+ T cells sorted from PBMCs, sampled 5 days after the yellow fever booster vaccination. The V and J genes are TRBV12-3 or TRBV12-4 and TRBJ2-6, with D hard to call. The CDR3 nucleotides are TGTGCCAGCACTAACTTCAACGTCCTGACTTTC. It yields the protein CASTNFNVLTF.